Listed here are 23 T cell receptor beta chains from one sample, sequenced in a study of T cells in Graves' hyperthyroidism and ophthalmopathy. There were TCR beta CDR3 regions amplified from RNA transcripts. First-round RT-PCR targeting the TCR CDR3 was performed with the HTBI primer set. TCRdb called the multiplex PCR reads again in MiXCR, with one record for every CDR3 protein. The sample consists of around 240,000 distinct CDR3 sequences, 13% to 15% of them appearing once. Material: blood. These TCRs come from a woman in her 40s with Graves' hyperthyroidism that later progressed to Graves' ophthalmopathy.

This clonotype has ten or more counts. The genes are TRBV6-1 and TRBJ2-4; TRBD2 aligns across 10 bases. Germline loops: CDR1 MNHNS, CDR2 SASEGT. This CDR3 spans 14 amino acids. Trimming cost V 4 bases and J 7 bases; bases outside gene matches: 4. The CDR3 DNA reads TGTGCCAGCAGTGCCGGGACTAGCGCTAACATTCAGTACTTC. Residues: CASSAGTSANIQYF.

This clonotype was picked up a small number of times. The CDR3 bases are TGTGCCAGCAGTTTTAGTTTGGGGACAGGTTACGAGCAGTACTTC. It codes for CASSFSLGTGYEQYF. The chain combines TRBV27 with TRBJ2-7; the match to TRBD1 covers 8 bases. V shed 3 bases, J shed 4 bases, and the junction held 8 bases outside the gene matches. The CDR3 loop spans 15 amino acids. Per the germline V gene, CDR1 is MNHEY and CDR2 is SMNVEV (reference sequence).

There are a few counts of this clonotype. J is TRBJ2-7 and V is TRBV11-3; D gene ambiguous. This CDR3 contains 14 residues. Trimming shortened V by 0 bases and J by 3 bases, and 9 bases separated the two germline ends. Germline assignment: CDR1 SGHNT and CDR2 YENEEA. CDR3 residues: CASSLDGQDYEQYF. DNA for the CDR3: TGTGCCAGCAGCTTAGATGGTCAAGACTACGAGCAGTACTTC.

This clonotype was observed at least ten times. CDR3 nucleotides: TGTGCCGGGGGACAGGCCAGCTCTGGGGCCAACGTCCTGACTTTC. It encodes CAGGQASSGANVLTF. The chain carries TRBV28 and TRBJ2-6; 8 nucleotides agree with TRBD1. This CDR3 is 15 amino acids long. Looked up from germline, CDR1 is MDHEN and CDR2 is SYDVKM. V lost 11 bases, J lost 0 bases, and 6 bases stayed unmatched.

To note about this clonotype: A read error is possible here, since a much larger clone lies one base away. The CDR3 reads CAWQGTGNQPQYF. The CDR3 DNA reads as TGTGCCTGGCAGGGCACTGGCAATCAGCCCCAGTATTTT. The chain is built from TRBV30 and TRBJ1-5, with D possibly TRBD1 on 5 matching bases. The J call may be wrong; the DNA end is better matched by TRBJ2-3. Germline V gene lookup returns CDR1 GTSNPN and CDR2 SVGIG (reference sequence). This CDR3 comprises 13 residues.

In this sample, this clonotype turned up many times. The gene calls are TRBV27 and TRBJ1-1, with a tentative D call TRBD1 (6 bases). Trimming removed 6 bases at V and 5 bases at J, with 19 bases between. This CDR3 has 15 amino acids. Germline values: CDR1 MNHEY, CDR2 SMNVEV (reference sequence). CDR3 residues: CASRRQGMVGTEAFF. The CDR3 bases are TGTGCCAGCAGGCGGCAGGGGATGGTCGGGACTGAAGCTTTCTTT.

This clonotype was counted a few times. This chain uses TRBV7-9 with TRBJ2-1, with D possibly matching TRBD2 (6 bases). The germline V and J ends were trimmed by 5 bases and 5 bases, with 19 bases remaining between them. This CDR3 is built from 16 residues. In germline, CDR1 is SEHNR, CDR2 FQNEAQ (reference sequence). In DNA, the CDR3 is TGTGCCAGCAGCCAAGAACACGGAACGGGGGACAATGAGCAGTTCTTC. Translating it yields CASSQEHGTGDNEQFF.

The rearrangement joins TRBV19 to TRBJ2-3; D assignment may be TRBD1 or TRBD2 (5 bases each). The CDR3 covers 14 residues. V dropped 6 bases and J dropped 4 bases, with 14 bases sitting between them. Looked up from germline, CDR1 is LNHDA and CDR2 is SQIVND (reference sequence). The CDR3 here is CASRSGAYADTQYF. The CDR3 region has the DNA TGTGCCAGTAGATCCGGGGCGTATGCAGATACGCAGTATTTT.

Comments on this clonotype: A much bigger clone sits one base away, suggesting this may be a read error. Here the CDR3 omits its conserved ending phenylalanine or tryptophan, so a read error is the likely source. This chain's CDR3 is CASSEEVLRDFGTEAFL. CDR3 DNA: TGTGCCAGCAGTGAAGAGGTACTCCGGGACTTTGGCACTGAAGCTTTCCTT. The V and J genes are TRBV2 and TRBJ1-1, with D possibly TRBD1 on 5 matching bases. Trimming removed 1 base at V and 4 bases at J, with 19 bases between. In germline, CDR1 is SNHLY, CDR2 FYNNEI. The CDR3 consists of 17 residues.

This clonotype showed up many times. V and J are TRBV11-2 and TRBJ2-3; D ambiguous. V was cut by 6 bases and J by 0 bases, with 13 bases left in between. The CDR3 sequence is 15 residues long. Germline CDR1 SGHAT, CDR2 FQNNGV. CDR3 DNA sequence: TGTGCCAGCAGAAGCCGAGGTGCTAGCACAGATACGCAGTATTTT. Amino acids: CASRSRGASTDTQYF.

This clonotype was seen ten or more times. The rearrangement joins TRBV5-1 to TRBJ2-1, with D possibly TRBD2 on 6 matching bases. Trimming removed 1 base from V and 4 bases from J, with 12 bases in between. The CDR3 consists of 15 residues. Germline loops: CDR1 SGHRS, CDR2 YFSETQ. CDR3: CASSLMVGLYNEQFF. The CDR3 DNA reads as TGCGCCAGCAGCTTGATGGTGGGACTTTACAATGAGCAGTTCTTC.

This clonotype came up many times. CDR3 residues: CSARDLGTPEKQFF. The CDR3 DNA follows: TGCAGTGCTAGAGACCTAGGGACGCCAGAGAAGCAGTTCTTC. The chain has TRBV20-1 and TRBJ2-1; D may be TRBD1 or TRBD2 (5 bases each). Between the trimmed V and J ends, which lost 0 bases and 11 bases, there was a span of 17 bases. This CDR3 comprises 14 residues. CDR1 DFQATT and CDR2 SNEGSKA come from the germline V gene (reference sequence).

This clonotype showed up many times. The V call is TRBV11-2, the J call TRBJ2-7, with D perhaps matching TRBD2 (6 bases). Germline V gene lookup returns CDR1 SGHAT and CDR2 FQNNGV. This CDR3 has 14 amino acids. V lost 1 base and J lost 7, with 14 bases in between. The CDR3 DNA sequence: TGTGCCAGCAGCTTAGGCGGGGCTTCTCATGAGCAGTACTTC. Translating it yields CASSLGGASHEQYF.

This clonotype was recorded many times. J is TRBJ2-7 and V is TRBV2; 7 bases line up with TRBD1. CDR3 length: 15 amino acids. Germline-derived CDR1 and CDR2 are SNHLY and FYNNEI. J gave up 4 bases and V 0 bases, and 6 bases lay outside the gene matches. This CDR3 is CASSEARDSRYEQYF. CDR3 nucleotide sequence: TGTGCCAGCAGTGAAGCTCGGGACAGTCGTTACGAGCAGTACTTC.

The table lists this clonotype with many counts. The chain links TRBV5-1 to TRBJ2-7; D uncertain. Deletions cut 0 bases from V and 6 bases from J, with 13 bases between. The CDR3 totals 14 residues. Germline lookup yields CDR1 SGHRS and CDR2 YFSETQ. The CDR3 here is CASSLDMPDGEQYF. DNA for the CDR3: TGCGCCAGCAGCTTGGATATGCCGGACGGCGAGCAGTACTTC.

This clonotype has ten or more counts. The V gene is TRBV5-8, the J gene TRBJ2-1, with 8 bases identical to TRBD1. Germline V CDR1 and CDR2: SGHTS, YDEGEE. The CDR3 consists of 15 residues. Unmatched junction bases numbered 9, after V lost 4 bases and J lost 6 bases. Here the CDR3 DNA reads TGTGCCAGCAGCCAAAAACGGGGGACAGGCAATGAGCAGTTCTTC. This translates into CASSQKRGTGNEQFF.

On this clonotype: Given a much more abundant clone one base away, this may be a read error. The gene calls are TRBV6-2 or TRBV6-3 and TRBJ2-4; TRBD2 matches at 7 bases. The germline V gene encodes CDR1 MNHEY and CDR2 SVGEGT. V dropped 6 bases and J dropped 0; count of bases not matched to a gene: 2. CDR3 length: 14 residues. DNA of the CDR3: TGTGCCAGCAGGATAGCGGGAGCCAAAAACATTCAGTACTTC. It specifies CASRIAGAKNIQYF.

This clonotype was seen ten or more times. This chain uses TRBV7-3 with TRBJ2-5; TRBD1 matches at 7 bases. The germline gives CDR1 SGHTA, CDR2 FQGTGA. CDR3 length: 12 residues. V shed 5 bases, J shed 6 bases, and the junction held 3 bases outside the gene matches. Here the CDR3 reads CASSPQGQTQYF. The CDR3 nucleotides are TGTGCCAGCAGCCCACAGGGGCAGACCCAGTACTTC. Supplemented by reference TRBV7-3 and TRBJ2-5, the full variable domain reads GAGVSQTPSNKVTEKGKYVELRCDPISGHTALYWYRQSLGQGPEFLIYFQGTGAADDSGLPNDRFFAVRPEGSVSTLKIQRTERGDSAVYLCASSPQGQTQYFGPGTRLLVL.

This clonotype has only a few counts. This chain links TRBV20-1 with TRBJ2-1, with 8 bases fitting TRBD2. The germline V gene encodes CDR1 DFQATT and CDR2 SNEGSKA (reference sequence). Trimming at V came to 1 base and at J to 7 bases, leaving 6 bases not matched to a gene. The CDR3 contains 14 residues. The CDR3 DNA reads as TGCAGTGCTAGAGGGTCGCGGGAGGCGAATGAGCAGTTCTTC. Translated: CSARGSREANEQFF.

V gene TRBV6-1 combines with J gene TRBJ2-7; D is unclear. The CDR3 contains 15 residues. V was trimmed by 0 bases and J by 3 bases, leaving 12 bases between them. Germline lookup yields CDR1 MNHNS and CDR2 SASEGT. This CDR3 reads CASSEANRVGYEQYF. The CDR3 DNA sequence: TGTGCCAGCAGTGAAGCGAACCGGGTCGGCTACGAGCAGTACTTC.

The chain joins TRBV14 to TRBJ2-2; D is unclear. Trimming took off 1 base at V and 8 bases at J, with 8 bases between the two ends. The CDR3 length is 13 residues. Germline CDR1 is SGHDN and CDR2 is FVKESK. This CDR3 reads CASSQGVKGELFF. The CDR3 DNA reads as TGTGCCAGCAGCCAAGGGGTAAAAGGGGAGCTGTTTTTT.

This clonotype showed up many times. J is TRBJ2-7 and V is TRBV7-3, with D perhaps matching TRBD1 (6 bases). The CDR3 spans 16 residues. The V gene lost 1 base and the J gene lost 3 bases, with 16 bases spanning the gap. The germline V gene encodes CDR1 SGHTA and CDR2 FQGTGA. This chain's CDR3 is CASSLKQGRNFYEQYF. In DNA form, the CDR3 reads TGTGCCAGCAGCTTAAAACAGGGTAGAAACTTCTACGAGCAGTACTTC.

This clonotype was seen many times. The rearrangement links TRBV12-3 or TRBV12-4 to TRBJ2-1; D perhaps matches TRBD2 (5 bases). V lost 2 bases and J 9 bases, leaving 14 bases between the germline ends. The CDR3 has 14 amino acids. The CDR3 DNA follows: TGTGCCAGCAGTTTAAAACTGCGGGTTACTGAGCAGTTCTTC. As protein: CASSLKLRVTEQFF.